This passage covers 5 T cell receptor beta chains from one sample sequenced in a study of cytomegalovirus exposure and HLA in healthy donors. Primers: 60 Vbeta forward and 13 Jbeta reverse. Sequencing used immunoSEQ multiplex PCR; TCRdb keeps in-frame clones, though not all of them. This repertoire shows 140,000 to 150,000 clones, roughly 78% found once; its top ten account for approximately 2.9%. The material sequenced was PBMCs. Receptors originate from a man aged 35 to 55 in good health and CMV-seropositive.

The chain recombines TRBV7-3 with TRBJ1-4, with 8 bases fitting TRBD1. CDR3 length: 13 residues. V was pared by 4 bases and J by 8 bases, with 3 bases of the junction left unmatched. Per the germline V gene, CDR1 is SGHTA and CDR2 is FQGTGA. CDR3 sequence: CASSSWTGEKLFF. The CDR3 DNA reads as TGTGCCAGCAGCTCGTGGACAGGGGAAAAACTGTTTTTT.

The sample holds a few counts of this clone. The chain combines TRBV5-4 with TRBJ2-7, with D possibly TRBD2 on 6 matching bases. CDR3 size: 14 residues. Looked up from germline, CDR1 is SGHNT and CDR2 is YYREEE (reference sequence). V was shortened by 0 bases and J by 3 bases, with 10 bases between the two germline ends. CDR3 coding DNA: TGTGCCAGCAGCTTGGAGGGACTGGGCTACGAGCAGTACTTC. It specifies CASSLEGLGYEQYF.

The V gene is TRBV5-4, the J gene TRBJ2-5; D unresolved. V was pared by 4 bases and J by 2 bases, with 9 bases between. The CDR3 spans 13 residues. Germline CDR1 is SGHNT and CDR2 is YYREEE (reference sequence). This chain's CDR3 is CASSVDFQETQYF. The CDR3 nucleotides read TGTGCCAGCAGCGTCGACTTTCAAGAGACCCAGTACTTC.

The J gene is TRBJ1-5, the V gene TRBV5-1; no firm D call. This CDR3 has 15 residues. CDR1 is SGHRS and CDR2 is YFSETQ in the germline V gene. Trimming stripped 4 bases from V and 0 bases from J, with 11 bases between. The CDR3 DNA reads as TGCGCCAGCAGCCCATCGGTTGGTAGCAATCAGCCCCAGCATTTT. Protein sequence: CASSPSVGSNQPQHF. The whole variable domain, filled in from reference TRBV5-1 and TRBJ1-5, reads KAGVTQTPRYLIKTRGQQVTLSCSPISGHRSVSWYQQTPGQGLQFLFEYFSETQRNKGNFPGRFSGRQFSNSRSEMNVSTLELGDSALYLCASSPSVGSNQPQHFGDGTRLSIL.

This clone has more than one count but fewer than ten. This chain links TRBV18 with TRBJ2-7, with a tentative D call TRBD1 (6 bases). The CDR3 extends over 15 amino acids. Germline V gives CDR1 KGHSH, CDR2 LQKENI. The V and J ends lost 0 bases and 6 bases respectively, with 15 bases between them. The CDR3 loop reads CASSPPQVQGREQYF. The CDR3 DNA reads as TGTGCCAGCTCACCACCCCAAGTTCAGGGGCGCGAGCAGTACTTC.